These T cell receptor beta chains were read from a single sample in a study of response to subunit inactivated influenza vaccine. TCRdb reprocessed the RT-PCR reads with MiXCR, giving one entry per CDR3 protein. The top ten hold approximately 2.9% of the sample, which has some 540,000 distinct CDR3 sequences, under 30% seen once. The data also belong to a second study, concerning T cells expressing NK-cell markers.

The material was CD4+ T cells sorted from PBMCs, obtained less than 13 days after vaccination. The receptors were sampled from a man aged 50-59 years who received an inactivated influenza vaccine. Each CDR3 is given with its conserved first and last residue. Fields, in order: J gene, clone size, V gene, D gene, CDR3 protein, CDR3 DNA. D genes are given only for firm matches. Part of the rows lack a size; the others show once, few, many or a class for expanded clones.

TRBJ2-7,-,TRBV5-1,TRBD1,CASSLIPSGTGDEQYF,TGCGCCAGCAGCTTGATCCCCTCCGGGACAGGAGACGAGCAGTACTTC
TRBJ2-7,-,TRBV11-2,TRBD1,CASSSAGTGAYEQYF,TGTGCCAGCAGCTCTGCCGGGACAGGGGCCTACGAGCAGTACTTC
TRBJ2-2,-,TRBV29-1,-,CSVGLVIAGELFF,TGCAGCGTTGGTCTAGTGATAGCCGGGGAGCTGTTTTTT
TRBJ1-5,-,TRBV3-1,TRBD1,CASSPAGQGRAQHF,TGTGCCAGCAGCCCGGCGGGACAGGGGAGGGCCCAGCATTTT
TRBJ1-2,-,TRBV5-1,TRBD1,CASSTLGTAGYGYTF,TGCGCCAGCAGCACCCTAGGGACAGCGGGCTATGGCTACACCTTC
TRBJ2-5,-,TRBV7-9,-,CASSLEITQYF,TGTGCCAGCAGCTTAGAGATAACCCAGTACTTC
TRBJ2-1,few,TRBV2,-,CASSPIGQFF,TGTGCCAGCAGTCCAATCGGGCAGTTCTTC
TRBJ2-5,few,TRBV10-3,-,CAISESQGETQYF,TGTGCCATCAGTGAGTCCCAGGGGGAGACCCAGTACTTC
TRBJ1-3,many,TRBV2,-,CASSVGTDTIYF,TGTGCCAGCAGTGTTGGGACGGACACCATATATTTT
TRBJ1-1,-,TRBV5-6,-,CASSLWPNTEAFF,TGTGCCAGCAGCTTGTGGCCGAACACTGAAGCTTTCTTT
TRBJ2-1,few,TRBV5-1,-,CASRNTGTRYNEQFF,TGCGCCAGCAGAAATACCGGGACTCGATACAATGAGCAGTTCTTC